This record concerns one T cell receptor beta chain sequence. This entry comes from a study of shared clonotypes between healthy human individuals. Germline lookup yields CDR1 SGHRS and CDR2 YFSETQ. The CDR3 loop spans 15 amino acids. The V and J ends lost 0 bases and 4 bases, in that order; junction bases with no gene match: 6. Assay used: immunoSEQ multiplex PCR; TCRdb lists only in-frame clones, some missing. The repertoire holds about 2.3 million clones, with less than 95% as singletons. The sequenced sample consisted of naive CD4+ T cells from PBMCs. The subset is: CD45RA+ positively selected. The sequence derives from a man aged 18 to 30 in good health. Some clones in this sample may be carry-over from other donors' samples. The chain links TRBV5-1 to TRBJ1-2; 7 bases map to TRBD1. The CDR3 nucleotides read TGCGCCAGCAGCTTGGCAAGACAGGGCGTCTATGGCTACACCTTC. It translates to CASSLARQGVYGYTF. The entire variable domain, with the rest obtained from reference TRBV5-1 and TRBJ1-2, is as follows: KAGVTQTPRYLIKTRGQQVTLSCSPISGHRSVSWYQQTPGQGLQFLFEYFSETQRNKGNFPGRFSGRQFSNSRSEMNVSTLELGDSALYLCASSLARQGVYGYTFGSGTRLTVV.